The next 31 T cell receptor beta chains were all read from a single sample in a study of blood T cell repertoires in COVID-19. Only in-frame clones appear in the TCRdb table, and some are missing; sequencing was by immunoSEQ multiplex PCR. Counted here are around 360,000 clones, about 89% occurring once; the ten biggest clones make up 8.5% to 12%. The sequenced material came from peripheral blood. Receptors were obtained from a woman between 25 and 40 years old with COVID-19, enrolled during active disease.

This clone has only a few counts. The V and J genes are TRBV11-3 and TRBJ2-1, with D possibly being TRBD2 (6 bases). The CDR3 sequence is 15 residues long. The V gene's germline CDR1 is SGHNT and CDR2 YENEEA. Trimming pared 2 bases from V and 0 bases from J, leaving 8 bases between. CDR3 coding DNA: TGTGCCAGCAGCTTACTAGCGAGCTCCTACAATGAGCAGTTCTTC. This codes for CASSLLASSYNEQFF. Combining the CDR3 with reference TRBV11-3 and TRBJ2-1 gives the whole variable domain EAGVVQSPRYKIIEKKQPVAFWCNPISGHNTLYWYLQNLGQGPELLIRYENEEAVDDSQLPKDRFSAERLKGVDSTLKIQPAELGDSAVYLCASSLLASSYNEQFFGPGTRLTVL.

This clone was seen only a few times. The chain employs TRBV5-5 and TRBJ2-5; tentatively, D is TRBD2 (7 bases). The V gene's germline CDR1 is SGHKS and CDR2 YYEKEE (reference sequence). The CDR3 contains 16 residues. Trimming cost V 4 bases and J 2 bases, with 18 bases left between them. The DNA of the CDR3 is TGTGCCAGCAGCCGAGGGGGGAGCGGGGAACAAGAGACCCAGTACTTC. It yields the protein CASSRGGSGEQETQYF.

The rearrangement uses TRBV5-1 and TRBJ2-2; 8 nucleotides match TRBD1. V was pared by 6 bases and J by 4 bases, with 5 bases of the junction left unmatched. The CDR3 has 14 amino acids. From germline, CDR1 is SGHRS and CDR2 YFSETQ. CDR3 residues: CASKGQALTGELFF. In DNA, the CDR3 is TGCGCCAGCAAGGGACAGGCCCTCACCGGGGAGCTGTTTTTT.

V and J are TRBV9 and TRBJ2-7; perhaps TRBD2 as D (6 bases). The CDR3 covers 15 residues. Trimming cost V 0 bases and J 2 bases, with 12 bases left between them. Germline V gene sequence: CDR1 SGDLS, CDR2 YYNGEE. The CDR3 region has the DNA TGTGCCAGCAGCGTAGAGGACTATTCCCCCTACGAGCAGTACTTC. Its protein product is CASSVEDYSPYEQYF.

The V call is TRBV5-1, the J call TRBJ2-3; 9 nucleotides agree with TRBD1. This CDR3 spans 15 amino acids. Germline trimming cut 0 bases from V and 4 bases from J; bases unmatched to any gene: 3. CDR1 is SGHRS and CDR2 is YFSETQ in the germline V gene. In DNA, the CDR3 is TGCGCCAGCAGCTTGGACAGGGGGCACGCAGATACGCAGTATTTT. It translates to CASSLDRGHADTQYF.

This clone was recorded once. The CDR3 nucleotides read TGTGCCAGCAGCTTGGGGGGGGTGAGCACTGAAGCTTTCTTT. Translating it yields CASSLGGVSTEAFF. The rearrangement links TRBV5-4 to TRBJ1-1, with a tentative D call TRBD1 (5 bases). Germline-derived CDR1 and CDR2 are SGHNT and YYREEE (reference sequence). CDR3 length: 14 residues. V lost 0 bases to trimming and J lost 4 bases, with 10 bases between them.

As regards this clone: At the DNA level, this CDR3 is encoded by other sequences in the same sample as well. The rearrangement uses TRBV6-5 and TRBJ1-1; D is undetermined. The V gene's germline CDR1 is MNHEY and CDR2 SVGAGI. CDR3 size: 13 residues. V dropped 8 bases and J dropped 2 bases, with 12 bases sitting between them. The CDR3 region has the DNA TGTGCCAGCTCCAGGACGGGAAACACTGAAGCTTTCTTT. This gives the protein CASSRTGNTEAFF.

The chain recombines TRBV29-1 with TRBJ2-5; TRBD2 is a possible D gene (6 bases). The V gene lost 8 bases and the J gene lost 2 bases, with 9 bases spanning the gap. Germline V CDR1 and CDR2: SQVTM, ANQGSEA. The CDR3 consists of 11 residues. CDR3 in amino acids: CSHSGQETQYF. The DNA for the CDR3 is TGCAGCCATAGCGGACAAGAGACCCAGTACTTC.

This clone has only one observation. The rearrangement links TRBV19 to TRBJ1-2, with D hard to call. Germline CDR1 LNHDA, CDR2 SQIVND (reference sequence). The V and J ends lost 7 bases and 8 bases respectively, with 11 bases between them. The length of the CDR3 is 11 residues. In DNA, the CDR3 is TGTGCCAGTACCCCGGGATGGGGCTACACCTTC. Its translation: CASTPGWGYTF.

The CDR3 nucleotides are TGTGCCAGCAGGGCAGGGGCAACCCACGAGCAGTACTTC. The encoded protein is CASRAGATHEQYF. This chain uses TRBV28 with TRBJ2-7, with D possibly TRBD1 on 6 matching bases. The CDR3 has 13 amino acids. Germline lookup yields CDR1 MDHEN and CDR2 SYDVKM. V was pared by 6 bases and J by 5 bases, with 14 bases between.

The chain recombines TRBV9 with TRBJ2-7; D unresolved. The CDR3 runs to 14 residues. The germline V gene encodes CDR1 SGDLS and CDR2 YYNGEE. V lost 0 bases to trimming and J lost 1 base, with 8 bases between them. CDR3 residues: CASSVGSRSYEQYF. DNA of the CDR3: TGTGCCAGCAGCGTAGGGTCTAGGTCCTACGAGCAGTACTTC. Supplemented by reference TRBV9 and TRBJ2-7, the full variable domain reads DSGVTQTPKHLITATGQRVTLRCSPRSGDLSVYWYQQSLDQGLQFLIQYYNGEERAKGNILERFSAQQFPDLHSELNLSSLELGDSALYFCASSVGSRSYEQYFGPGTRLTVT.

The rearrangement uses TRBV4-1 and TRBJ2-2; D remains unclear. Trimming cost V 0 bases and J 7 bases, with 12 bases left between them. The germline CDR1 and CDR2 sequences are MGHRA and YSYEKL. The CDR3 spans 15 residues. CDR3 in amino acids: CASSQEAGFDGELFF. The CDR3 coding sequence is TGCGCCAGCAGCCAAGAGGCCGGGTTCGACGGGGAGCTGTTTTTT.

The J gene is TRBJ2-7, the V gene TRBV11-2, with D perhaps matching TRBD1 (6 bases). Deletions cut 0 bases from V and 6 bases from J, with 9 bases between. The CDR3 is 13 amino acids. Germline V gene lookup returns CDR1 SGHAT and CDR2 FQNNGV. This CDR3 reads CASSLEQGGEQYF. The CDR3 nucleotides read TGTGCCAGCAGCTTAGAACAGGGTGGCGAGCAGTACTTC.

The chain joins TRBV14 to TRBJ2-7, with 11 bases matching TRBD2. This CDR3 has 16 amino acids. V was clipped by 4 bases and J by 7 bases; unmatched bases: 12. Germline V gene sequence: CDR1 SGHDN, CDR2 FVKESK. CDR3 sequence: CASSLRGTSGLMEQYF. The CDR3, as DNA: TGTGCCAGCAGCCTCAGAGGGACTAGCGGACTGATGGAGCAGTACTTC.

CDR3 protein: CASSFNNAGQETQYF. CDR3 DNA sequence: TGTGCCAGCAGTTTCAATAATGCAGGGCAAGAGACCCAGTACTTC. The chain couples TRBV28 to TRBJ2-5; a possible D gene is TRBD1 (5 bases). The ends were cut back, 3 bases at V and 2 bases at J, with 13 bases in the middle. This CDR3 spans 15 amino acids. Germline CDR1 reads MDHEN; CDR2 reads SYDVKM.

The chain carries TRBV13 and TRBJ2-7; D gene uncertain. V lost 4 bases, J lost 5 bases, and 15 bases lay in between. Germline loops: CDR1 PRHDT, CDR2 FYEKMQ (reference sequence). The CDR3 runs to 14 residues. The CDR3 DNA follows: TGTGCCAGCAGCTCCTCCGGGTCCGCCGACGAGCAGTACTTC. Encoded protein: CASSSSGSADEQYF. Together with reference TRBV13 and TRBJ2-7, the CDR3 gives the full variable domain: AAGVIQSPRHLIKEKRETATLKCYPIPRHDTVYWYQQGPGQDPQFLISFYEKMQSDKGSIPDRFSAQQFSDYHSELNMSSLELGDSALYFCASSSSGSADEQYFGPGTRLTVT.

This chain uses TRBV7-3 with TRBJ2-3; 7 positions agree with TRBD2. The CDR3 totals 14 residues. Germline CDR1 reads SGHTA; CDR2 reads FQGTGA. V trimming: 3 bases; J trimming: 6 bases; junction bases outside the gene matches: 6. The CDR3 bases are TGTGCCAGCAGCTTTGGGGGAGGGCCTGATACGCAGTATTTT. Amino acid sequence: CASSFGGGPDTQYF.

The V gene is TRBV5-1, the J gene TRBJ2-5, with 11 nucleotides matching TRBD1. CDR1 and CDR2 from the germline V gene are SGHRS and YFSETQ. The CDR3 spans 17 residues. V lost 4 bases and J lost 5; bases outside the gene matches: 13. The CDR3 sequence: CASSLDRGRYPAETQYF. The DNA of the CDR3 is TGCGCCAGCAGCCTGGACAGGGGGCGCTATCCGGCTGAGACCCAGTACTTC.

The chain has TRBV30 and TRBJ1-4, with TRBD1 matching 7 bases. The germline V gene has CDR1 GTSNPN and CDR2 SVGIG (reference sequence). With V trimmed by 3 bases and J by 7 bases, 5 bases remained unmatched. There are 13 residues in the CDR3. CDR3: CAWRTGSGEKLFF. CDR3 DNA: TGTGCCTGGAGGACAGGGAGTGGTGAAAAACTGTTTTTT.

This clone was seen repeatedly, ten times or more. The J gene is TRBJ2-3, the V gene TRBV5-5; TRBD1 might be the D (6 bases). V lost 3 bases and J 6 bases, leaving 8 bases between the germline ends. Germline CDR1 and CDR2: SGHKS and YYEKEE (reference sequence). The CDR3 spans 12 residues. The CDR3 DNA sequence: TGTGCCAGCAGCTGGGGGCCGGATACGCAGTATTTT. Amino acid sequence: CASSWGPDTQYF.

The rearrangement links TRBV28 to TRBJ2-5; D may be TRBD2 (5 bases). CDR1 and CDR2 (germline): MDHEN, SYDVKM. With 3 bases removed from V and 5 bases from J, the gap between germline ends came to 13 bases. This CDR3 has 14 residues. CDR3 sequence reads: CASSFPTRFETQYF. CDR3 bases: TGTGCCAGCAGTTTCCCAACTAGATTTGAGACCCAGTACTTC.

This chain joins TRBV5-4 and TRBJ2-1; the D is unclear. The CDR3 runs to 16 residues. Germline lookup yields CDR1 SGHNT and CDR2 YYREEE (reference sequence). V lost 4 bases, J lost 0 bases, and 14 bases lay in between. CDR3 region: CASSPDLDSSYNEQFF. CDR3 coding DNA: TGTGCCAGCAGCCCCGACCTAGATAGCTCCTACAATGAGCAGTTCTTC.

This chain links TRBV9 with TRBJ2-2; a possible D gene is TRBD1 (5 bases). Germline CDR1 reads SGDLS; CDR2 reads YYNGEE. V was cut by 0 bases and J by 5 bases, with 11 bases left in between. This CDR3 contains 15 residues. CDR3 in DNA: TGTGCCAGCAGCGTAGTGGCAGGGTGGACCGGGGAGCTGTTTTTT. This encodes CASSVVAGWTGELFF.

This chain uses TRBV27 with TRBJ2-2; 8 bases are shared with TRBD2. V shed 8 bases, J shed 0 bases, and the junction held 11 bases outside the gene matches. The CDR3 has 17 amino acids. CDR1 and CDR2 from the germline V gene are MNHEY and SMNVEV (reference sequence). CDR3 region: CASATGGGLANTGELFF. The CDR3 nucleotides read TGTGCCAGCGCGACCGGGGGGGGACTAGCGAACACCGGGGAGCTGTTTTTT.

This clone showed up just a few times. The chain has TRBV1 and TRBJ1-5. TRBV1 is listed as a pseudogene. CDR3 length equals 14 residues. The CDR3 loop is CTSSQKESNQPQHF. The CDR3 DNA sequence: TGCACCAGCAGCCAAAAGGAGAGCAATCAGCCCCAGCATTTT.

Only one count was recorded for this clone. This chain uses TRBV4-2 with TRBJ1-2; 7 positions match TRBD1. Germline lookup yields CDR1 LGHNA and CDR2 YNFKEQ. V was clipped by 0 bases and J by 7 bases; unmatched bases: 14. The CDR3 extends over 17 amino acids. The CDR3 loop reads CASSQDGYGTVTRGYTF. CDR3 in DNA: TGTGCCAGCAGCCAAGATGGATACGGGACAGTAACGCGTGGCTACACCTTC.

The V call is TRBV7-2, the J call TRBJ2-7; the D is unclear. Trimming removed 0 bases from V and 3 bases from J, with 6 bases in between. CDR1 and CDR2 (germline): SGHTA, FQGNSA. The CDR3 has 13 residues. The CDR3 spells CASSLASHYEQYF. The CDR3 nucleotides are TGTGCCAGCAGCTTAGCTAGTCACTACGAGCAGTACTTC.

V is TRBV24-1 and J is TRBJ2-5; 11 bases match TRBD1. With 10 bases clipped from V and 4 bases from J, the junction kept 13 bases outside the gene matches. The CDR3 has 16 residues. Germline loops: CDR1 KGHDR, CDR2 SFDVKD. CDR3 nucleotide sequence: TGTGCCACTGCGAGCCCGGGACAGGGGGGGCGAGAGACCCAGTACTTC. Translated: CATASPGQGGRETQYF.

The J gene is TRBJ2-5, the V gene TRBV6-6, with 11 positions matching TRBD1. The CDR3 loop spans 15 amino acids. With 2 bases clipped from V and 4 bases from J, the junction kept 3 bases outside the gene matches. Germline loops: CDR1 MNHNY, CDR2 SVGAGI (reference sequence). CDR3 loop: CASSYPGTGGETQYF. CDR3 nucleotide sequence: TGTGCCAGCAGTTACCCTGGGACAGGGGGAGAGACCCAGTACTTC.

V and J are TRBV10-3 and TRBJ1-2; 10 positions agree with TRBD1. Looked up from germline, CDR1 is ENHRY and CDR2 is SYGVKD. V shed 6 bases, J shed 5 bases, and the junction held 6 bases outside the gene matches. This CDR3 has 14 residues. CDR3 region: CAIRTGTGDYGYTF. CDR3 DNA: TGTGCCATCAGAACCGGGACAGGGGATTATGGCTACACCTTC.

The table lists this clone with a few counts. The V and J genes are TRBV6-5 and TRBJ2-3; no reliable D call. The V gene's germline CDR1 is MNHEY and CDR2 SVGAGI. Trimming shortened V by 0 bases and J by 5 bases, and 6 bases separated the two germline ends. The CDR3 spans 13 residues. This chain's CDR3 is CASSYSGLDTQYF. CDR3 in DNA: TGTGCCAGCAGTTACTCGGGCCTAGATACGCAGTATTTT.